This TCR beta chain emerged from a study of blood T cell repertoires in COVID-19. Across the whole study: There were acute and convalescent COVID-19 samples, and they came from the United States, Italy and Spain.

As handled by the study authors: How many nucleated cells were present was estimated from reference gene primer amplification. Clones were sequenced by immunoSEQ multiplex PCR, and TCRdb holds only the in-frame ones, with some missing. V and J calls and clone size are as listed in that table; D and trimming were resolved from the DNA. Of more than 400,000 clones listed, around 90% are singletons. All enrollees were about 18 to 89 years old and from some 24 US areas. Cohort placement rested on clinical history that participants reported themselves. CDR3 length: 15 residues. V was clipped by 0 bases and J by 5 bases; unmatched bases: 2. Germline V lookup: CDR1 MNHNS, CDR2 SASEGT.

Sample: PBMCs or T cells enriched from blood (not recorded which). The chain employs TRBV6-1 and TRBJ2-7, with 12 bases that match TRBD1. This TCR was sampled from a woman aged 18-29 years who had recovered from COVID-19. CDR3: CASSEAGDRGHEQYF. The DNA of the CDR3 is TGTGCCAGCAGTGAAGCCGGGGACAGGGGGCACGAGCAGTACTTC.